The T cell receptor beta chain described here comes from a study of blood T cell repertoires in COVID-19. CDR3 length: 15 amino acids. The germline V gene encodes CDR1 KGHDR and CDR2 SFDVKD. Trimming removed 4 bases from V and 8 bases from J; junction bases left unmatched: 7. Produced via immunoSEQ multiplex PCR; TCRdb's table is partial and in-frame only. The sample holds approximately 300,000 clones; approximately 88% are singletons and the top ten take 4.5% to 5.5%. The genes are TRBV24-1 and TRBJ1-4; TRBD1 matches 9 bases. The sequence came from a man between 60 and 75 years old who had recovered from COVID-19. The material sequenced was PBMCs or T cells enriched from blood (not recorded which). CDR3 in amino acids: CATSELTGTGEKLFF. In DNA, the CDR3 is TGTGCCACCAGTGAGCTCACCGGGACAGGGGAAAAACTGTTTTTT.